This TCR beta chain appears in the sequencing data of a study of cytomegalovirus exposure and HLA in healthy donors (TCRdb year 2017). Turning to the overall study: In an earlier analysis of 587 of the donors, 276 Gb of sequence data and some 100 million unique TCR beta sequences from 180 million or so T cells were reported. An early release covering approximately 600 HLA-typed donors comprised 250 to 350 gigabases of sequencing data and 65 million to 100 million unique TCR sequences. Among the roughly 400 genotyped donors, around 81% belonged to the genetic ancestry cluster associated with self-reported Caucasian donors. The aim of the study was to test whether cataloging public T cell receptors could identify signatures of past pathogen exposure. The study used immunosequencing to profile the T cell repertoires of approximately 650 subjects and linked those repertoires to cytomegalovirus serostatus. Along with the approximately 620-subject first cohort, a separate validation cohort of over 90 different subjects was used. The study combined high-throughput TCR immunosequencing, statistical association of individual TCRs with disease status, and machine learning to predict cytomegalovirus infection status. In a later analysis, previously published TCR beta repertoires from roughly 710 donors were re-analyzed and high-resolution HLA genotyping was added so that TCR occurrence patterns could be studied. Rather than drawing on any new phenotypic data, the later analysis identified candidate immune exposures from TCR beta sequences and the way those sequences occurred across donors. An earlier analysis of fewer than 750 of the donors used high-throughput TCR beta sequencing to judge whether each TCR beta V gene segment behaved as functional or pseudogenic. Donor age, sex, ethnicity and CMV serostatus were compiled together with the repertoire data. A later genetic analysis took genome-wide SNP genotypes for about three fifths of the 666 donors and used that subset as a discovery cohort. Every repertoire in the discovery cohort had been generated on one and the same sequencing platform. HLA typing included class I and class II loci at four-digit resolution. Typing coverage varied by locus: roughly 620-640 donors for A, B, C, DRB1 and DQB1; approximately 500 for DQA1; about 590 for DPA1; around 490 for DPB1. A handful of DR-DQ haplotypes were handled as single units for association and clustering because linkage in the cohort was strong. Among about 400 genotyped donors of the cohort, an average of approximately 220,000 unique TCR beta nucleotide sequences was sequenced per donor, of which 15% to 20% were non-productive.

Library prep was done by the immunoSEQ multiplex PCR assay. The multiplex PCR relied on a mix of 60 forward primers for TCR Vbeta segments and 13 reverse primers for TCR Jbeta segments. The CDR3 region of rearranged TCR beta genes was amplified from genomic DNA with a multiplex PCR assay. The amplified TCR beta libraries were sequenced on the Illumina HiSeq System as 87-base-pair reads. Regarding the original processing steps: In a later analysis, 70 million to 95 million unique TCR beta chains were counted across the roughly 670 repertoires, and some 10 million of these chains were shared by at least two donors. To remove PCR and sequencing errors, raw reads were error-corrected and collapsed into unique sequences using a nearest-neighbor algorithm that merged closely related sequences. Alignment of CDR3 sequences to IMGT reference sequences was used to assign V, D and J gene segments. For a sequence to be retained, a match of at least six nucleotides to both a V gene segment and a J gene segment was required. A rearrangement was called productive if the CDR3 had no stop codons and remained in frame with V and J, and every other rearrangement was called non-productive. CDR3 was defined according to IMGT convention as the region running from the second conserved V-encoded cysteine to the conserved J-encoded phenylalanine. The earlier analysis of a few hundred of the donors excluded sequences that lacked an unambiguous match to a single V gene segment. In an earlier analysis of roughly 600 of the donors, a V segment was called functional when productive rearrangements were above 56.7%, and segregating when the standard deviation between donors exceeded 5%. To diagnose cytomegalovirus status from the catalog of TCR beta chain sequences, a statistical classification framework was built. In a later analysis, V and J genes were assigned by comparing TCR nucleotide sequences against IMGT/GENE-DB human TR gene sequences. Using the TCRdist pipeline, a later analysis assigned CDR3 sequences along with most-parsimonious VDJ recombination scenarios. A later analysis defined each TCR beta chain by its CDR3 amino acid sequence plus V-gene family, and excluded reads lacking a unique V-gene family. As a way to deal with suspected cross-contamination and a sequencing artifact, a later analysis dropped 450 to 600 nucleotide sequences that were highly shared and had low generation probability. In a later analysis, a clonal expansion index for each public chain was calculated from normalized within-repertoire ranks of inferred template counts. A later analysis computed generation probabilities with a VDJ recombination model fitted to out-of-frame rearrangements, and checked the results against IGoR. Hypergeometric tests were used in a later analysis to score TCR-TCR, TCR-HLA and TCR-CMV co-occurrence, with a repertoire-size bias correction applied to the TCR pairs. False discovery rates were estimated in a later analysis by permuting HLA or CMV assignments 20 times. In a later analysis, co-occurring TCRs were grouped using DBSCAN, and TCRdist sequence similarity was added for clustering within HLA-allele-positive subsets. Repertoires with fewer than 30,000 or more than 120,000 public chains were left out of co-occurrence clustering, as were a handful of repertoires with anomalous nucleotide sharing. In its TCRdb copy, this immuneACCESS table keeps in-frame sequences only and misses some clones. Where compared with another copy, unresolved V genes explain less than half of these, and the others have no known cause. D and trimming were read from the DNA, whereas the V and J calls and clone size are those reported in that table. This sample comprises under 90,000 clones, roughly 74% of them detected only once. The ten largest make up around 2% of the sample.

The cohort was made up of approximately 700 healthy bone marrow donors. At the time of sampling, all cohort members were nominally healthy, though unrecorded immune exposures were likely present. The donor was CMV seronegative and was included in the group of about 350 seronegative cohort members. A peripheral blood sample was collected from each donor, and TCR beta sequencing was performed on peripheral blood mononuclear cells. Genomic DNA extraction from the blood cell samples was performed with the Qiagen DNeasy Blood Extraction Kit. The paper's findings and limits, for the study overall: Compared with equally common non-associated chains, HLA-associated TCR beta chains in a later analysis were more clonally expanded and had lower generation probabilities. Because some donors lacked HLA typing at each locus, the association tests relied only on the typed subset. Compared with the approximately 720-donor mean, donors in an Asian-associated ancestry cluster had fewer N-insertions in productive TCRs, according to a later genetic analysis. This cohort had only TCR beta chains sequenced, and the lack of alpha or paired-chain data limited which features could be detected. The classifier was reported to diagnose cytomegalovirus status with high specificity and sensitivity in both the original and validation cohorts. Immune exposure information for the cohort was limited to CMV serostatus. When HLA alleles, especially DR and DQ, strongly co-occurred, TCR associations were difficult to assign to individual alleles. Three of the identified cytomegalovirus-associated TCR beta chains were confirmed in vitro to be specific for cytomegalovirus antigens. The earlier analysis of a few hundred of the donors excluded some 16 rarely observed V segments, including chromosome 9 orphons, because counts were too low. A total of fewer than 200 TCR beta chains were listed by the study as associated with cytomegalovirus. A further reported finding was that TCR beta sequences accurately predicted the HLA-A and HLA-B alleles for most subjects in the first cohort. Presence/absence analyses assumed roughly uniform sequencing depth across donors, an assumption that may not hold. In a later analysis, TCR association rates were found to vary across HLA loci, with the most associated TCRs seen for DRB1 alleles and the fewest for HLA-C alleles. An association between a missense DCLRE1C variant and V-gene and J-gene trimming of TCR beta chains was found in a later genetic analysis and replicated in an independent cohort. Several of the top co-occurrence clusters appeared to be linked to parvovirus B19, influenza, CMV and Epstein-Barr virus, according to a later analysis. It was suggested by the authors that the approach could potentially be generalized to other disease states and immunological phenotypes. Most CMV-associated TCR beta chains appeared to be HLA-restricted in a later analysis, and the HLA associations seemed to be driven largely by CMV exposure. Linkage disequilibrium might explain the correlated functional status among segregating V segments, but an unknown experimental factor could not be excluded. A later analysis associated about 17,000 TCR beta sequences with specific HLA alleles at a false discovery rate of 0.05. In an earlier analysis of 587 of the donors, most TCR beta V segments appeared in productive rearrangements about 87% or about 30% of the time, broadly matching IMGT annotations. A group of highly shared sequence variants was considered likely to be a technical artifact of the sequencing pipeline. Across donors, most TCR sequences were observed very rarely, whereas some public TCRs were present in many individuals.

A word on this clone: Its antigen is unknown. The input lacks base qualities; no much larger clone sits a single base away.

What was sequenced was PBMCs. This TCR was sampled from a man between 40 and 49 years old in good health and CMV-seronegative.

The sequence in DNA is TGTGCCAGCAGTTTAGGGGCGGAAAGGACCATATATTTT. The encoded protein is CASSLGAERTIYF. The rearranged chain carries TRBV6-1 and TRBJ1-3, with TRBD1 as a weak D call on 5 bases. Taken from the germline V gene, the CDR1 and CDR2 loops are MNHNS and SASEGT. V is cut by 5 bases and J by 10 bases, and the space between the germline ends is 15 bases. Including the terminal cysteine and phenylalanine, the CDR3 comprises 13 residues. Only CDR3 DNA is held: 39 bases, read in frame from base 1.